A single T cell receptor beta chain is shown here with its context. Its target is not known. A much larger clone differs from this one at a single base, so this may be a read error. This specimen includes other DNA sequences encoding the same CDR3. The data derive from a study of shared clonotypes between healthy human individuals. Study conclusions and caveats: The sole specimen, blood, was sampled, and tissue repertoires likely differ.

From germline, CDR1 is ENHRY and CDR2 SYGVKD. The CDR3 has 13 amino acids. Trimming left V 6 bases short and J 9 bases short, with 17 bases between. It was on ten immunoSEQ deep assay plates that unsorted PBMC DNA was sequenced. In the original analysis: Quality scores were absent from the junction-only immunoSEQ sequences, so filtering differed. TCRdb keeps only in-frame clones here, not all; method: immunoSEQ multiplex PCR. V, J and clone size are taken as reported in that table, and D and trimming were inferred from the DNA itself. The sample records about half a million clones, over 70% being singletons.

This TCR was sampled from a woman aged 40 to 55 in good health. Some clones in this sample may be carry-over from other donors' samples. This chain links TRBV10-3 with TRBJ2-5; perhaps TRBD1 as D (6 bases). Sample: PBMCs. Here the CDR3 reads CAIRTGPEGAQYF. CDR3 bases: TGTGCCATCAGGACAGGTCCGGAAGGGGCCCAGTACTTC.